The clone carrying this T cell receptor beta chain was seen many times. The antigen remains unidentified. This sample is part of a study of T cell repertoires in cytomegalovirus infection. About the study: Public TCR beta signatures marked donors with CMV infection and the matching HLA.

TCRdb processed the reads anew with MiXCR; each CDR3 protein has one entry. Of approximately 130,000 distinct CDR3 sequences in the sample, roughly a quarter were seen once. The CDR3 has 16 residues. V lost 3 bases to trimming and J lost 2 bases; unmatched junction nucleotides: 5. Germline V lookup: CDR1 SGHDN, CDR2 FVKESK. The study, taken as a whole, reports: The cumulative frequency of public TCR beta families distinguished individuals who carried CMV together with the relevant HLA.

This TCR was sampled from a human donor in good health (CMV status not recorded). Some clones in this sample may be carry-over from other donors' samples. Material: PBMCs, sequenced either directly or after in vitro stimulation (not recorded which). The chain has TRBV14 and TRBJ2-4, with 9 positions matching TRBD1. The CDR3 DNA reads TGTGCCAGCAGCCAGGCCGGGACAGGGACCAAAAACATTCAGTACTTC. This encodes CASSQAGTGTKNIQYF.